Listed below are T cell receptor beta chains from one sample, sequenced in a study of blood T cell repertoires in COVID-19. The data were produced by immunoSEQ multiplex PCR, yet TCRdb's version contains in-frame clones alone and is incomplete. The sample lists about 150,000 clones, more than 80% occurring once. The sample taken for sequencing was peripheral blood. The receptors were gathered from a man between 65 and 80 years old with acute or convalescent COVID-19. Each CDR3 is given with its conserved first and last residue.

V	J	CDR3
TRBV6-6	TRBJ1-5	CASNEGSGPQHF
TRBV28	TRBJ2-7	CASSLWTGGSYEQYF
TRBV28	TRBJ1-2	CASSLRTGRANYGYTF
TRBV5-1	TRBJ2-1	CASSLAGTGGNEQFF
TRBV9	TRBJ1-6	CASSATGVENSPLHF
TRBV7-3	TRBJ2-1	CASSLSGYYNEQFF
TRBV5-4	TRBJ2-2	CASSSHPIAVQNTGELFF
TRBV29-1	TRBJ2-7	CSARGEEYEQYF
TRBV2	TRBJ2-3	CASLLGPGLASSTDTQYF
TRBV5-1	TRBJ1-1	CASRDQGNTEAFF
TRBV7-8	TRBJ1-6	CASHSAGVGTYNSPLHF
TRBV6-6	TRBJ2-1	CASTFFSYAVNEQFF
TRBV28	TRBJ2-5	CATKRAGVETQYF
TRBV18	TRBJ2-7	CASSPDFSSYEQYF
TRBV28	TRBJ1-5	CAAQGERQPQHF
TRBV5-1	TRBJ2-3	CASSLYLAGGTDTQYF
TRBV11-2	TRBJ2-7	CASSLSRYEQYF
TRBV3-1/TRBV3-2	TRBJ2-1	CASSQAAGLYNEQFF
TRBV15	TRBJ2-7	CATSRVGVGTGQYF
TRBV2	TRBJ1-5	CASRGDRGSNQPQHF
TRBV7-3	TRBJ2-3	CASSSGQGIDHTDTQYF
TRBV6-1	TRBJ1-2	CASSEASGGAFGYTF
TRBV27	TRBJ2-1	CASKSGGLADNEQFF
TRBV6-4	TRBJ1-1	CAANAKQGALGRNTEAFF
TRBV5-6	TRBJ2-7	CASSLYRDSTYEQYF
TRBV28	TRBJ2-2	CASSLTSHGELFF
TRBV6-2/TRBV6-3	TRBJ1-1	CASSPGQEAFF
TRBV6-6	TRBJ1-6	CASSYPEGQGNSPLHF
TRBV3-1/TRBV3-2	TRBJ2-1	CASSKAALLVNEQFF
TRBV18	TRBJ2-2	CASSPQSSGSVAGELFF
TRBV3-1/TRBV3-2	TRBJ1-1	CASSQGGGYMNTEAFF
TRBV10-3	TRBJ2-7	CAISEAPRGYEQYF
TRBV9	TRBJ2-5	CASSAHALTGEETQYF
TRBV11-3	TRBJ2-1	CASSLGGGRGNEQFF
TRBV11-2	TRBJ2-7	CASSSTGGPYEQYF
TRBV11-2	TRBJ1-5	CASSLGTEALSQHF
TRBV7-3	TRBJ2-5	CASSLAPGLGETQYF
TRBV2	TRBJ2-5	CASSNQLPGEGTQYF
TRBV10-3	TRBJ1-1	CAISESKTGGGTEAFF
TRBV19	TRBJ2-3	CASSIGQGTDTQYF
TRBV5-1	TRBJ2-1	CASSSRVGYNEQFF
TRBV5-1	TRBJ2-7	CASKKTGGAGYEQYF
TRBV28	TRBJ1-3	CASSFSGTDSIRDSGNTIYF
TRBV4-2	TRBJ2-1	CASSQVDATGEQFF
TRBV3-1/TRBV3-2	TRBJ2-2	CASSQAYGTNTGELFF